The rows below give T cell receptor beta chains drawn from one sample of a study of shared T cell receptors in the human thymus. TCRdb keeps only in-frame clones here, not all; method: immunoSEQ multiplex PCR. The sample carries 650,000 to 950,000 clones, roughly 88% recorded once. The same data also went into a second study, on human thymus T cells.

The sequencing sample was made of thymocytes. The receptors here all came from a girl in the first two years of life with a congenital heart defect. The CDR3 runs from the conserved cysteine through the conserved F or W. The size of a clone is reported for some rows only, either as once, few or many, or as a class for expanded clones.

j_call,clone_size,v_call,cdr3_aa
TRBJ2-3,-,TRBV4-1,CASSQNPGTSGGHYSTDTQYF
TRBJ2-7,few,TRBV6-5,CASSRGLVTNEQYF
TRBJ2-5,-,TRBV10-3,CAIGRAGDFQGETQYF
TRBJ1-2,-,TRBV5-6,CASSPEKIKGNYGYTF
TRBJ2-3,once,TRBV9,CASSVNPGGFTDTQYF
TRBJ1-2,few,TRBV9,CASSVVDSGTGDTHNYGYTF
TRBJ1-1,-,TRBV5-1,CASSSAGGGEAFF
TRBJ1-2,few,TRBV5-1,CASSFVGQGVGGYTF
TRBJ1-4,-,TRBV5-1,CASSPPNDRAKQKLFF
TRBJ1-1,-,TRBV11-2,CASSTGQLVPVPNTEAFF
TRBJ2-7,-,TRBV5-6,CASSSDRGCEQYF
TRBJ1-4,-,TRBV11-2,CASSLDGGSVYEKLFF
TRBJ1-1,-,TRBV15,CATSRDRPLRRRNTEAFF
TRBJ2-5,few,TRBV6-5,CASTTQGSQTQYF
TRBJ2-5,-,TRBV18,CASSERRGGQETQYF
TRBJ2-5,-,TRBV27,CASSLGAGGLQETQYF
TRBJ1-2,-,TRBV4-3,CASSQERGMVRTSYGYTF
TRBJ1-1,once,TRBV28,CASSPQRTEAFF
TRBJ2-1,-,TRBV5-5,CASSLDLLAAQFF
TRBJ1-1,-,TRBV5-1,CASSSSLRDTEAFF
TRBJ2-1,-,TRBV12-5,CASGHNPGGGAYNEQFF
TRBJ1-1,once,TRBV25-1,CASSESNRPPPHTEAFF
TRBJ2-3,-,TRBV6-6,CASSSTGYPTDTQYF
TRBJ1-1,-,TRBV5-1,CASSLAGTGWSDTEAFF
TRBJ2-1,-,TRBV5-6,CASSRPLAGGDTNEQFF
TRBJ1-5,-,TRBV14,CASSGRGRNQPQHF
TRBJ1-1,-,TRBV6-5,CASISGELGTEAFF
TRBJ1-4,-,TRBV18,CASADRDRESNEKLFF
TRBJ1-1,-,TRBV10-3,CAISDSGQGMNTEAFF
TRBJ2-1,once,TRBV28,CASSFPRGWPRSYNEQFF
TRBJ2-6,-,TRBV13,CASSPLAGGANSGANVLTF
TRBJ2-1,-,TRBV5-1,CASSLVARGRTSYNEQFF
TRBJ2-5,-,TRBV4-1,CASSRLRPQGQETQYF
TRBJ2-3,-,TRBV6-6,CASSYSGSTDTQYF
TRBJ2-1,-,TRBV15,CATSSRSGSSYNEQFF
TRBJ2-3,-,TRBV10-1,CASSDGQGPTDTQYF